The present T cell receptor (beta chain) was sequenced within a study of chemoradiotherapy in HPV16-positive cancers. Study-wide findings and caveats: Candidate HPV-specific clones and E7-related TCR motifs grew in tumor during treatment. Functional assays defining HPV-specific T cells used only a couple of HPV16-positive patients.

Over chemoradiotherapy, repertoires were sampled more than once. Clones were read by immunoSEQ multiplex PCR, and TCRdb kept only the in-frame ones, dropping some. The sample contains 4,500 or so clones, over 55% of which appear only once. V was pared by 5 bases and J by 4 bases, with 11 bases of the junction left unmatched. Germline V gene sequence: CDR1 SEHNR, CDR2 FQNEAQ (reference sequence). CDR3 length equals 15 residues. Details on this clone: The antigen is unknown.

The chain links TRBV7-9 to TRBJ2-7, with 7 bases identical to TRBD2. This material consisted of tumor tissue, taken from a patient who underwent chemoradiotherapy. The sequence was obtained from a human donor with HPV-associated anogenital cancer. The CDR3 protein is CASSPPSGPSYEQYF. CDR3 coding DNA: TGTGCCAGCAGCCCCCCTAGCGGCCCCTCTTACGAGCAGTACTTC.